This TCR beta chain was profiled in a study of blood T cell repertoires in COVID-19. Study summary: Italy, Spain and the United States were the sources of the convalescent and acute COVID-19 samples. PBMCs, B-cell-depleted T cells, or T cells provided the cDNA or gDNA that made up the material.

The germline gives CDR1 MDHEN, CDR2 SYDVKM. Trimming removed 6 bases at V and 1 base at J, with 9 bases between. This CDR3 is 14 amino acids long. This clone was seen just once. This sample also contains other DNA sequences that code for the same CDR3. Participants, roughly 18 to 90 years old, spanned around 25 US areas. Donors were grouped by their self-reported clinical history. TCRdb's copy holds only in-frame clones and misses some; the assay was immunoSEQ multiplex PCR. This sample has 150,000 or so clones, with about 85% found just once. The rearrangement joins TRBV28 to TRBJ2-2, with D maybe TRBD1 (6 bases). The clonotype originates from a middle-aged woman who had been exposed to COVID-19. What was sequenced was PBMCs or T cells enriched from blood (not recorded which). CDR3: CASRVQGNTGELFF. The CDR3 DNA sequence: TGTGCCAGCAGGGTACAGGGGAACACCGGGGAGCTGTTTTTT.